This TCR beta chain comes out of a study of OX40 agonist ivuxolimab in advanced cancers. Turning to the study itself: The patients received ivuxolimab by intravenous route every 2 weeks at 0.01 to 10 mg/kg.

The CDR3 loop spans 15 amino acids. The trim removed 0 bases at V and 7 bases at J, leaving 6 bases unmatched. Germline CDR1 is SEHNR and CDR2 is FQNEAQ (reference sequence). General observations from the study: CD4+ and CD8+ T cells in blood underwent clonal expansion by week 6 at 0.1 to 3.0 mg/kg. Some nonresponders also had low normalized T-cell clonal expansion.

Enrollment shut out patients with autoimmune disease history or systemic immunosuppression. This table comes from immunoSEQ multiplex PCR, and its TCRdb copy is limited to in-frame clones, with some not included. The repertoire holds about 19,000 clones, 80% to 90% seen once, with 13% to 15% in the top ten. Concerning this clone: Its cognate antigen is unknown.

The input for sequencing was CD4+ or CD8+ T cells sorted from blood, taken in a trial of the OX40 agonist ivuxolimab. The sequence came from an adult with an advanced solid tumor such as melanoma, head and neck, liver or kidney cancer. The chain links TRBV7-9 to TRBJ2-7; 10 nucleotides agree with TRBD2. Written as DNA, the CDR3 is TGTGCCAGCAGCTTAGCGTCTAGCGGGAGCTTTGAGCAGTACTTC. Its translation: CASSLASSGSFEQYF.